Described below is a single T cell receptor beta chain sequence and its context. Primers: 60 Vbeta forward and 13 Jbeta reverse. The assay was immunoSEQ multiplex PCR, and TCRdb's table has in-frame clones only and misses some. Of 90,000 to 110,000 clones detected, 65% to 85% appear once; the ten largest clones hold 5% to 6.5%. The data derive from a study of cytomegalovirus exposure and HLA in healthy donors. The CDR3 is 13 residues long. Germline assignment: CDR1 SQVTM and CDR2 ANQGSEA. The ends lost 6 bases at V and 2 bases at J; junction bases unmatched: 5. Material: PBMCs. The chain combines TRBV29-1 with TRBJ2-3; 7 bases are shared with TRBD2. The sequence came from a man between 18 and 35 years old in good health and CMV-seronegative. The CDR3 protein is CSVTGGNTDTQYF. CDR3 in DNA: TGCAGCGTGACGGGGGGAAACACAGATACGCAGTATTTT.